This T cell receptor (beta chain) was identified during a study of T cell repertoires in cytomegalovirus infection. Study context: From public TCR beta signatures came an indication of both CMV infection and matching HLA type.

Turning to this clonotype: No antigen is known for it.

TCRdb reprocessed the reads with MiXCR, giving one entry per CDR3 protein. The sample shows 750,000 to 950,000 distinct CDR3 sequences, about 29% of them seen only once. V lost 3 bases and J 3 bases, leaving 14 bases between the germline ends. The CDR3 runs to 15 residues. CDR1 MNHNS and CDR2 SASEGT come from the germline V gene. This TCR was recovered from a human donor in good health (CMV status not recorded). Some clones in this sample may be carry-over from other donors' samples. The material sequenced was cultured CD8+ T cells from PBMCs, taken from culture after CMV antigen stimulation. The chain employs TRBV6-1 and TRBJ1-1; tentatively, D is TRBD1 (6 bases). In nucleotides, the CDR3 is TGTGCCAGCAGTGACAACCAAGGACAGTACACTGAAGCTTTCTTT. This translates into CASSDNQGQYTEAFF.